This entry features one T cell receptor beta chain sequence. The repertoire was sequenced with immunoSEQ multiplex PCR; TCRdb's copy has only in-frame clones and lacks some. The data contain roughly 700,000 clones, around 87% of them singletons. This entry belongs to a study of shared T cell receptors in the human thymus. Looked up from germline, CDR1 is SGHRS and CDR2 is YFSETQ. CDR3 length: 15 amino acids. V was clipped by 5 bases and J by 2 bases; unmatched bases: 7. These data are also associated with another study on human thymus T cells. As reported in that work: Healthy Finnish infants undergoing corrective surgery for congenital heart defects were used as donors. Thymus tissue for the work was resected from patients undergoing corrective heart surgery. Apparent skewing of V and J gene usage characterized both thymic and blood repertoires. Related research described strongly overlapping thymic repertoires in unrelated people.

The chain combines TRBV5-1 with TRBJ2-7; 10 bases align to TRBD1. The TCR comes from a boy under two years old with a congenital heart defect. Sequencing was performed on thymocytes. CDR3 sequence reads: CASRWDRGPTYEQYF. CDR3 in DNA: TGCGCCAGCAGGTGGGACAGGGGTCCAACCTACGAGCAGTACTTC.